The subject of this entry is one TCR beta chain. Its antigen is undetermined. This sample was included in a study of cytotoxic CD8 clonotypes in ibrutinib-treated CLL. At the level of the study: Samples had a mean of around 250,000 productive templates and some 88,000 productive rearrangements.

Assay: immunoSEQ multiplex PCR; the TCRdb copy retains only in-frame clones and omits some. The sample yields 60,000 to 75,000 clones, less than 95% seen once. Findings of the study overall: Pretreatment clonality was elevated relative to age-matched healthy donors and paralleled circulating CD8+ T-cell counts. Clonality was elevated at ibrutinib response and had returned toward baseline at progression.

With cryopreserved PBMCs as the source, approximately 2 micrograms of genomic DNA went to TCR beta libraries. The V gene's germline CDR1 is MGHRA and CDR2 YSYEKL. The V end lost 0 bases, the J end lost 10 bases, and 15 bases lay between the germline ends. This CDR3 region has 15 residues. This receptor was obtained from a human donor with chronic lymphocytic leukemia. The V and J genes are TRBV4-1 and TRBJ1-4; possible D gene TRBD1, 6 bases. The sample in question was PBMCs, obtained after 12 months of ibrutinib treatment. The CDR3 DNA is TGCGCCAGCAGCCAAGATCGGGACATAGGCGGAAAACTGTTTTTT. Its translation: CASSQDRDIGGKLFF.